This TCR beta chain stems from a study of cytomegalovirus exposure and HLA in healthy donors. Per germline, CDR1 MRHNA and CDR2 SNTAGT. V lost 0 bases, J lost 4 bases, and 5 bases stayed unmatched. The CDR3 spans 16 residues. PCR used 60 Vbeta primers and 13 Jbeta primers. Method: immunoSEQ multiplex PCR; TCRdb's copy keeps in-frame clones and lacks some. Of roughly 150,000 clones in the sample, 82% were seen once. This clone was observed a few times. Specimen: PBMCs. The chain has TRBV6-4 and TRBJ2-3, with 9 bases matching TRBD2. This receptor was taken from a girl aged 2 to 9 in good health and CMV-seropositive. CDR3 region: CASSDSAGGGADTQYF. The CDR3 DNA sequence: TGTGCCAGCAGTGACTCTGCGGGAGGGGGGGCAGATACGCAGTATTTT.